This TCR beta chain was retrieved from a study of blood T cells in healthy people across ages (dated by TCRdb to 2014 to 2015). In the study overall: In model experiments, template switching captured about one uniquely barcoded TCR beta cDNA molecule for every two T cells. Age-related changes in TCR beta repertoire diversity were measured in the study by deep sequencing normalized with unique cDNA molecular identifiers. Four age groups were formed from the donors: young (average about 15 years), middle-aged (approximately 40), aged (roughly 58) and long-lived (approximately 80). To avoid experimental bias, donors of different ages were distributed randomly across sequencing lanes. Using the same blood draw, the study looked at two additional independent replicas of 1 million unique cDNA reads for two donors, one aged 18 to 30 and the other aged 80 or older. The full study reports these points: Donor CMV infection status was unknown, potentially confounding age-related changes in expanded clonotypes. Since profiling was done on bulk unsorted PBMCs, naive and antigen-experienced compartments could not be conclusively compared. As age increased, observed TCR beta diversity per million T cells dropped in a roughly linear way, and a significant reduction was already evident by age about 40. Estimates of total diversity based on one million sequenced T cells were regarded as lower bounds and as underestimates. The long-lived group showed more naive CD4+ T cells, fewer expanded clones and increased TCR diversity than the aged group, suggesting age selection. There was a strong correlation between observed TCR beta diversity and the percentage of naive T cells measured by flow cytometry.

Donors were approximately 42 systemically healthy Caucasian individuals from Russia aged 6 to 90 years. Approximately 9.3 milliliters of peripheral blood were drawn from each donor into EDTA-treated Vacutainer tubes. Ficoll-Paque density-gradient centrifugation was used to isolate PBMCs, with at least 7 million per sample. Trizol reagent was used to extract total RNA from the PBMCs, yielding at least 6 micrograms per sample. Naive CD45RAhigh/CD27high T cell percentages were measured by flow cytometry on a PBMC aliquot from every donor. CDR1 and CDR2 are drawn from the germline V gene (reference sequence): DFQATT, SNEGSKA. The CDR3 goes from the cysteine to the phenylalanine over 13 residues. The retained sequence is limited to the CDR3, 39 bases, with the frame set at the first base. Trimming removed 8 bases from V and 5 bases from J, leaving 17 bases between the germline ends. Points on this clonotype: The specificity of this receptor is unknown. Per-base qualities were not stored, and no clone one base away is much larger.

The library was built by means of 5' RACE. TCRdb names Illumina HiSeq 2500 as the instrument used. A second PCR of roughly 7 to 11 cycles was run with a J-beta primer mix and a sample-barcoded 5' primer. A template-switch 5' adaptor carrying 12 random nucleotides introduced a unique molecular identifier onto each TCR beta cDNA molecule. At least 2.5 million CDR3-containing paired-end reads were obtained from each sample. First-strand cDNA was synthesized from all RNA with the Mint cDNA synthesis kit, primed by a TRBC-specific oligonucleotide. Following uracil-DNA glycosylase treatment, all cDNA underwent a first 18-cycle PCR with the universal primers M1SS and BC2_uni_R. Under the source paper's analysis protocol: Normalization of each sample was performed by random selection of 1 million high-quality reads, each carrying a distinct molecular identifier. Reads sharing molecular identifiers were discarded rather than binned into consensus sequences. MiTCR, run with a Q25 quality threshold and the strictest error-elimination algorithm, handled CDR3 identification, clonotype clustering and error correction. A nonparametric unseen species model with Euler transformation was used to estimate a lower bound on total TCR beta diversity. TCRdb cleaned the public reads at Q25 with fastp, built clones with MiXCR and kept in-frame beta chains. CDR3 protein sequences are deduplicated, and each keeps its most common genes and DNA. Here the V and J calls rest on TCRdb's processing, not on the authors' analysis. For this sample the table gives hundreds of thousands of distinct CDR3 sequences, of which approximately 60% were detected only once. Roughly 26% of the sample is in the top ten clones.

The sequencing input was blood. The receptor comes from a man aged 35 to 55 in good health. The chain is assembled from TRBV20-1 and TRBJ2-3, and perhaps TRBD2 as D gene, on 5 matching bases. The base sequence is TGCAGTACTACAACGGGGATATTAGATACGCAGTATTTT. This translates into CSTTTGILDTQYF.